The clone carrying this TCR beta chain was recorded once. The sample is drawn from a study of T cell responses to AZD1222 COVID-19 vaccine. The assay was immunoSEQ multiplex PCR, and TCRdb's table has in-frame clones only and misses some. The sample lists around 130,000 clones, roughly 88% occurring once. The germline CDR1 and CDR2 sequences are MRHNA and SNTAGT. This CDR3 contains 13 residues. V lost 5 bases, J lost 2 bases, and 8 bases lay in between. The sequence was obtained from an adult who received the AZD1222 COVID-19 vaccine. The chain uses TRBV6-4 and TRBJ2-3; tentative D call: TRBD1 (6 bases). Sequenced here: peripheral blood, sampled 28 days after the second AZD1222 dose. The CDR3 sequence is CASSPGATDTQYF. The CDR3 nucleotides are TGTGCCAGCAGTCCAGGGGCCACAGATACGCAGTATTTT.